This entry lists 30 T cell receptor delta chains sequenced from one sample in a study of gamma-delta T cells after stem cell transplantation. TCRdb fed the RT-PCR reads to CATT. The sample contains 1,500 to 2,000 delta-chain clones, 22% of which appear only once. Material: gamma-delta T cells. These receptors came from a human donor. It is not recorded whose cells these are; they may come from a transplant donor.

This clone is termed medium-sized. The chain carries TRDV2 and TRDJ2; tentatively, D is TRDD3 (6 bases). Deletions cut 3 bases from V and 2 bases from J, with 18 bases between. In germline, CDR1 is GEAIGNYY, CDR2 EKD. The CDR3 totals 17 residues. In DNA form, the CDR3 reads TGTGCCTGTGACCCGGCGGGGGACCCATTGTTGACAGCACAACTCTTCTTT. Its protein is CACDPAGDPLLTAQLFF.

This clone was seen a handful of times. This may arise from a read error, as a much more abundant clone is one base away. The chain is built from TRDV2 and TRDJ3, with TRDD3 as a possible D gene (5 bases). This CDR3 is 18 amino acids long. CDR1 is GEAIGNYY, CDR2 EKD, per germline. The CDR3 here is CARDTVSEYAWDTRQMFF. For the CDR3, the DNA is TGTGCCCGTGACACCGTATCCGAATACGCCTGGGACACCCGACAGATGTTTTTC.

As for this clone: A much more abundant neighbour one base away suggests this may be a read error. This sequence joins TRDV1 and TRDJ2; 8 nucleotides match TRDD3. The CDR3 covers 20 residues. The trim removed 4 bases at V and 0 bases at J, leaving 16 bases unmatched. Germline CDR1 is TSWWSYY and CDR2 is QGS. The CDR3 loop reads CALGVGRLLLGAPLTAQLFF. DNA of the CDR3: TGTGCTCTTGGGGTGGGTCGGCTCCTACTGGGGGCCCCTTTGACAGCACAACTCTTCTTT.

This clone is medium-sized (0.01 to 0.1%). V gene TRDV2 combines with J gene TRDJ1; 8 bases fit TRDD3. With 3 bases clipped from V and 0 bases from J, the junction kept 20 bases outside the gene matches. The CDR3 spans 20 residues. Per the germline V gene, CDR1 is GEAIGNYY and CDR2 is EKD. CDR3 residues: CACDPLLGAPPVHYTDKLIF. The CDR3 DNA reads as TGTGCCTGTGACCCGTTACTGGGGGCTCCCCCCGTTCATTACACCGATAAACTCATCTTT.

As to this clone: A far larger clone is only one base removed, so a read error is likely. This chain connects TRDV2 to TRDJ1, with a weak D call TRDD3 (6 bases). This CDR3 spans 20 amino acids. Germline-derived CDR1 and CDR2 are GEAIGNYY and EKD. Here the CDR3 reads CACDTVKGGERAGHTGKLIF. The CDR3 coding sequence is TGTGCCTGTGACACCGTTAAAGGGGGGGAAAGAGCTGGGCACACCGGTAAACTCATCTTT.

This chain joins TRDV2 and TRDJ1; the match to TRDD3 covers 13 bases. The CDR3 is made up of 19 amino acids. Trimming at V came to 0 bases and at J to 0 bases, leaving 9 bases not matched to a gene. The germline CDR1 and CDR2 sequences are GEAIGNYY and EKD. The CDR3 nucleotides are TGTGCCTGTGACACCCCTGTACTGGGGGATACGCCTTACACCGATAAACTCATCTTT. This encodes CACDTPVLGDTPYTDKLIF.

This chain links TRDV2 with TRDJ1; 10 nucleotides agree with TRDD3. The ends lost 3 bases at V and 4 bases at J; junction bases unmatched: 16. The length of the CDR3 is 18 residues. Per germline, CDR1 GEAIGNYY and CDR2 EKD. CDR3 sequence reads: CACDPVSTLGGYGDKLIF. CDR3 bases: TGTGCCTGTGACCCCGTTTCCACCCTGGGGGGATACGGCGATAAACTCATCTTT.

The CDR3 protein is CACDTVIQDPGADKLIF. The CDR3 nucleotides read TGTGCCTGTGACACCGTCATACAGGACCCCGGGGCCGATAAACTCATCTTT. This chain joins TRDV2 and TRDJ1; no definite D call. The CDR3 covers 17 residues. Looked up from germline, CDR1 is GEAIGNYY and CDR2 is EKD. Trimming removed 0 bases at V and 3 bases at J, with 19 bases between.

This clone is labeled large. At the DNA level, this CDR3 is encoded by other sequences in the same sample as well. The rearrangement uses TRDV1 and TRDJ2; 10 bases fit TRDD3. J lost 2 bases, V lost 4 bases, and 28 bases had no gene match. The V gene's germline CDR1 is TSWWSYY and CDR2 QGS. This CDR3 is 24 amino acids long. In nucleotides, the CDR3 is TGTGCTCTTGGGGGAACCCTTTACAGCAGTTCCCTCTACTGGGGGATGGGGTTGACAGCACAACTCTTCTTT. As protein: CALGGTLYSSSLYWGMGLTAQLFF.

As for this clone: With a far larger clone one base away, a read error is the likely cause. The chain couples TRDV2 to TRDJ1; 8 bases match TRDD3. The CDR3 has 18 residues. In germline, CDR1 is GEAIGNYY, CDR2 EKD. This CDR3 is CARDTVGGSSSKTDKLIF. CDR3 DNA sequence: TGTGCCCGTGACACCGTTGGGGGATCATCAAGTAAGACCGATAAACTCATCTTT.

The chain carries TRDV2 and TRDJ1; D gene uncertain. This CDR3 comprises 15 residues. V gave up 3 bases and J gave up 0 bases, with 13 bases separating them. Germline CDR1 reads GEAIGNYY; CDR2 reads EKD. This CDR3 is CACDSLHEYTDKLIF. In nucleotides, the CDR3 is TGTGCCTGTGACTCCTTACACGAGTACACCGATAAACTCATCTTT.

This clone was observed a handful of times. A read error likely explains this, since a far larger clone differs by one base. The sample holds other DNA sequences that translate to the same CDR3. The V gene is TRDV2, the J gene TRDJ3, with TRDD3 identical over 13 bases. The length of the CDR3 is 22 residues. Germline V gives CDR1 GEAIGNYY, CDR2 EKD. CDR3 protein: CACDTPVLGDTLRSWDTRQMFF. CDR3 nucleotides: TGCGCCTGTGACACCCCTGTACTGGGGGATACGCTAAGATCCTGGGACACCCGACAGATGTTTTTC.

This clone turned up a few times. TCRdb lists the protein of a much larger clone for this DNA, which differs at residue 10, so this is likely a read error; the protein given here is translated from the DNA itself. The V gene is TRDV2, the J gene TRDJ3; 8 bases are shared with TRDD3. The V gene end was trimmed by 3 bases and the J gene end by 0 bases; junction bases not matched to a gene: 15. This CDR3 is 21 amino acids long. The germline gives CDR1 GEAIGNYY, CDR2 EKD. The CDR3 sequence is CACDPTSGGHSGSWDTRQMFF. The CDR3 DNA reads TGTGCCTGTGACCCTACTTCTGGGGGACACTCCGGCTCCTGGGACACCCGACAGATGTTTTTC.

This clone was detected only a few times. Germline is not matched at one junction end, which may reflect a read error. The rearrangement links TRDV2 to TRDJ1; 13 bases match TRDD3. CDR1 GEAIGNYY and CDR2 EKD come from the germline V gene. The CDR3 totals 18 residues. The CDR3: CACDSVLGDTRNTDKLIF. CDR3 DNA: TGTGCCTGTGACTCAGTACTGGGGGATACGCGGAACACCGATAAGCTCATCTTT.

A remark on this clone: A far larger clone is one nucleotide away, so this likely arose from a read error. The J gene is TRDJ3, the V gene TRDV2; 13 bases match TRDD3. The CDR3 covers 22 residues. CDR1 is GEAIGNYY, CDR2 EKD, per germline. CDR3 sequence: CARDTPVLGDTLRSWDTRQMFF. Here the CDR3 DNA reads TGTGCCCGTGACACCCCTGTACTGGGGGATACGCTAAGATCCTGGGACACCCGACAGATGTTTTTC.

This clone was recorded a few times. The chain uses TRDV2 and TRDJ1; TRDD3 matches 7 bases. CDR1 GEAIGNYY and CDR2 EKD come from the germline V gene. Trimming cost V 5 bases and J 1 base; bases outside gene matches: 9. This CDR3 has 15 amino acids. CDR3 DNA sequence: TGTGCCTGTGTCAACGTACTGGGGCTCACCGATAAACTCATCTTT. Translated, it gives CACVNVLGLTDKLIF.

Concerning this clone itself: This may be a read error, as it is one base from a much larger clone. The sample has other DNA sequences that encode this CDR3 too. The chain is built from TRDV2 and TRDJ2, with 9 bases fitting TRDD3. Trimming took 3 bases from V and 5 from J; bases not matched to a gene: 3. There are 14 residues in the CDR3. CDR1 is GEAIGNYY and CDR2 is EKD in the germline V gene. CDR3 in amino acids: CACDSLGDTAQLFF. The CDR3 nucleotides are TGTGCCTGTGACTCACTGGGGGACACAGCACAACTCTTCTTT.

The chain carries TRDV2 and TRDJ1; TRDD3 might be the D (6 bases). Deletions cut 3 bases from V and 1 base from J, with 23 bases between. This CDR3 comprises 18 residues. CDR1 is GEAIGNYY and CDR2 is EKD in the germline V gene. CDR3 sequence: CACDGVNPQYWATDKLIF. The CDR3 DNA reads as TGTGCCTGTGACGGGGTCAACCCCCAGTACTGGGCCACCGATAAACTCATCTTT.

This clone came up a few times. This probably arose from a read error, given a far larger clone one base away. V is TRDV2 and J is TRDJ1; D gene unclear. The CDR3 extends over 18 amino acids. Germline CDR1 is GEAIGNYY and CDR2 is EKD. The CDR3 loop is CACGTVGWSGVKTDKLIF. The CDR3 nucleotides are TGTGCCTGTGGCACCGTGGGCTGGTCCGGTGTAAAGACCGATAAACTCATCTTT.

This sequence joins TRDV2 and TRDJ1, with 9 bases that match TRDD3. The CDR3 has 24 amino acids. With 0 bases clipped from V and 0 bases from J, the junction kept 28 bases outside the gene matches. Germline CDR1 GEAIGNYY, CDR2 EKD. The CDR3 nucleotides read TGTGCCTGTGACACCCTTCCCAATACCGCTGAGGCCCCTGGGGGATCGGAACACACCGATAAACTCATCTTT. It is translated as CACDTLPNTAEAPGGSEHTDKLIF.

This clone rates as medium-sized. The chain uses TRDV2 and TRDJ1; 13 bases agree with TRDD3. The germline V gene has CDR1 GEAIGNYY and CDR2 EKD. The junction had 2 bases not matched to a gene; V was cut back by 2 bases and J by 3 bases. This CDR3 has 15 residues. The CDR3 region is CACDKLGDTPDKLIF. Here the CDR3 DNA reads TGTGCCTGTGACAAACTGGGGGATACGCCCGATAAACTCATCTTT.

The chain is built from TRDV2 and TRDJ1; tentative D call: TRDD3 (5 bases). Germline CDR1 reads GEAIGNYY; CDR2 reads EKD. This CDR3 comprises 19 residues. Trimming stripped 0 bases from V and 0 bases from J, with 22 bases between. CDR3 sequence (DNA): TGTGCCTGTGACACCGTGGTTCGGGGCTCCTTGGGGCACACCGATAAACTCATCTTT. As protein: CACDTVVRGSLGHTDKLIF.

This clone was seen a handful of times. The chain recombines TRDV2 with TRDJ2; 13 nucleotides align to TRDD3. The CDR3 is made up of 18 amino acids. CDR1 is GEAIGNYY and CDR2 is EKD in the germline V gene. V was pared by 0 bases and J by 4 bases, with 7 bases of the junction left unmatched. DNA of the CDR3: TGTGCCTGTGACACCGTACTGGGGGATACGAGCGGGACAGCACAACTCTTCTTT. This encodes CACDTVLGDTSGTAQLFF.

This clone was seen more than once but under ten times. Other DNA sequences from this sample encode an identical CDR3 as well. The chain uses TRDV2 and TRDJ3, with a tentative D call TRDD3 (6 bases). The ends were cut back, 0 bases at V and 0 bases at J, with 11 bases in the middle. The CDR3 totals 18 residues. Germline lookup yields CDR1 GEAIGNYY and CDR2 EKD. CDR3 sequence: CACDTAGVSSWDTRQMFF. The DNA for the CDR3 is TGTGCCTGTGACACCGCTGGGGTTAGCTCCTGGGACACCCGACAGATGTTTTTC.

As for this clone: A single base separates this from a much larger clone, so it may be a read error. The chain recombines TRDV2 with TRDJ3; the match to TRDD3 covers 8 bases. There are 20 residues in the CDR3. Germline assignment: CDR1 GEAIGNYY and CDR2 EKD. The CDR3 here is CACDTGTGGMSSWDARQMFF. Written as DNA, the CDR3 is TGTGCCTGTGACACCGGTACTGGGGGTATGAGCTCCTGGGACGCCCGACAGATGTTTTTC.

In its sample, this clone is medium-sized. Additional DNA sequences in this sample encode the identical CDR3. The chain couples TRDV1 to TRDJ2, with 8 bases aligning to TRDD3. Per the germline V gene, CDR1 is TSWWSYY and CDR2 is QGS. This CDR3 contains 20 residues. The trim removed 4 bases at V and 0 bases at J, leaving 16 bases unmatched. CDR3 bases: TGTGCTCTTGGGGTGGGTCAGCTCCTACTGGGGGCCCCTTTGACAGCACAACTCTTCTTT. Its translation is CALGVGQLLLGAPLTAQLFF.

Points on this clone: This sequence is one base from a far larger clone and is likely a read error. The rearrangement joins TRDV2 to TRDJ3; 8 positions match TRDD3. Germline V gene data show CDR1 as GEAIGNYY and CDR2 as EKD. V was clipped by 0 bases and J by 1 base; unmatched bases: 16. There are 22 residues in the CDR3. The DNA of the CDR3 is TGTGCCTGTGACACCCCTGTACTGGGGGTTACGCTAAGATCCTGGGACACCCGACAGATGTTTTTC. Translating gives CACDTPVLGVTLRSWDTRQMFF.

V and J are TRDV2 and TRDJ3; TRDD3 agrees at 7 bases. The CDR3 runs 27 residues. V lost 2 bases and J lost 0; bases outside the gene matches: 33. The V gene's germline CDR1 is GEAIGNYY and CDR2 EKD. CDR3: CACDKIGGQLLGHPTDASSWDTRQMFF. The CDR3, as DNA: TGTGCCTGTGACAAAATTGGGGGACAGCTCCTGGGACACCCGACAGATGCTAGCTCCTGGGACACCCGACAGATGTTTTTC.

This clone is medium-sized (0.01 to 0.1%). The V and J genes are TRDV2 and TRDJ1; 9 bases are a match to TRDD3. CDR1 and CDR2 (germline): GEAIGNYY, EKD. The V segment lost 3 bases and the J segment 3 bases; nucleotides outside the gene matches: 10. The CDR3 length is 16 residues. The CDR3 coding sequence is TGTGCCTGTGACCCCATGGGGGATAATAATTCCGATAAACTCATCTTT. Protein product: CACDPMGDNNSDKLIF.

This clone was observed a handful of times. It differs at one base from a far larger clone, so likely a read error. V and J are TRDV2 and TRDJ1, with 11 positions matching TRDD3. CDR1 is GEAIGNYY and CDR2 is EKD in the germline V gene. The CDR3 spans 18 residues. The CDR3 DNA is TGTGCCTGTGGCACCCTTCCTCATATGGGGGATACGGAGGGTAAACTCATCTTT. This translates into CACGTLPHMGDTEGKLIF.